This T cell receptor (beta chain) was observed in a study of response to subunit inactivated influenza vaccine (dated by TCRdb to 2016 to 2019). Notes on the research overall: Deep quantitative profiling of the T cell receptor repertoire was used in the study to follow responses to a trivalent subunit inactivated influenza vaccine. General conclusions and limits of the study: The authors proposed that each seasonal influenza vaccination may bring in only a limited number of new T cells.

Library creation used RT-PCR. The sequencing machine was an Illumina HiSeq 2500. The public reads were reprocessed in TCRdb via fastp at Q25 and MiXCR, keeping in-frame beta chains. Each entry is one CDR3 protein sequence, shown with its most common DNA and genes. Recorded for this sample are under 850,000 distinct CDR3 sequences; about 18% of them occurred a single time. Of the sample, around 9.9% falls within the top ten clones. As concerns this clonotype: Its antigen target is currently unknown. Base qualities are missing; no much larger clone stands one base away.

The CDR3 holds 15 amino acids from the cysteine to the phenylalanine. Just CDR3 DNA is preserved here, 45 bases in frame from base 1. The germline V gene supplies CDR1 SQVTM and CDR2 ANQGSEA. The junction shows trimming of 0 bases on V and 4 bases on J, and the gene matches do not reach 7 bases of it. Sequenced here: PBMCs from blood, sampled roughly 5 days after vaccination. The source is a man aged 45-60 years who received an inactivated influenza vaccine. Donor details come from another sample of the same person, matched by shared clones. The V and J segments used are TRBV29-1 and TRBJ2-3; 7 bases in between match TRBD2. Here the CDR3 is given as CSVEEWGGSPDTQYF. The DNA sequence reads TGCAGCGTTGAAGAGTGGGGGGGGAGCCCAGATACGCAGTATTTT.